The 18 T cell receptor beta chains below all came from one sample that was sequenced in a study of shared T cell receptors in the human thymus. Some clones are missing from TCRdb's copy, which holds only in-frame ones; the method was immunoSEQ multiplex PCR. Of about 380,000 clones in the sample, approximately 95% are singletons; the top ten hold approximately 0.02%. The sample comprised thymocytes. Source of these receptors: a human donor.

The chain carries TRBV19 and TRBJ1-3; perhaps TRBD1 as D (5 bases). Trimming took 3 bases from V and 0 from J, leaving 15 bases between them. Germline loops: CDR1 LNHDA, CDR2 SQIVND (reference sequence). The CDR3 is made up of 17 amino acids. The CDR3 loop is CASSIKRGGSSGNTIYF. For the CDR3, the DNA is TGTGCCAGTAGTATTAAGAGGGGCGGGAGCTCTGGAAACACCATATATTTT.

The chain joins TRBV5-1 to TRBJ2-7; maybe TRBD2 (7 bases). The germline V gene encodes CDR1 SGHRS and CDR2 YFSETQ. Trimming took off 4 bases at V and 0 bases at J, with 26 bases between the two ends. The length of the CDR3 is 19 residues. CDR3 amino acids: CASSPGGTPERTSSYEQYF. CDR3 bases: TGCGCCAGCAGCCCCGGCGGGACACCGGAGAGGACTAGCTCCTACGAGCAGTACTTC.

The genes are TRBV27 and TRBJ2-1; D perhaps matches TRBD1 (6 bases). The CDR3 has 11 amino acids. The germline V and J ends were trimmed by 4 bases and 9 bases, with 7 bases remaining between them. Germline loops: CDR1 MNHEY, CDR2 SMNVEV (reference sequence). CDR3: CASSSTGEQFF. CDR3 nucleotides: TGTGCCAGCAGTTCGACAGGTGAGCAGTTCTTC.

V is TRBV7-9 and J is TRBJ2-7; perhaps TRBD2 as D (6 bases). Trimming stripped 6 bases from V and 0 bases from J, with 15 bases between. Per germline, CDR1 SEHNR and CDR2 FQNEAQ (reference sequence). The CDR3 contains 15 residues. The CDR3 DNA reads as TGTGCCAGCAGTGCCGAGCGGGTAAGCTCCTACGAGCAGTACTTC. It codes for CASSAERVSSYEQYF. The full variable domain, with the rest looked up from reference TRBV7-9 and TRBJ2-7, is DTGVSQNPRHKITKRGQNVTFRCDPISEHNRLYWYRQTLGQGPEFLTYFQNEAQLEKSRLLSDRFSAERPKGSFSTLEIQRTEQGDSAMYLCASSAERVSSYEQYFGPGTRLTVT.

The chain couples TRBV18 to TRBJ1-2, with D uncertain. The germline V and J ends were trimmed by 2 bases and 0 bases, with 10 bases remaining between them. The germline CDR1 and CDR2 sequences are KGHSH and LQKENI. This CDR3 is built from 15 residues. CDR3 amino acids: CASSPGELTNYGYTF. The CDR3 DNA reads as TGTGCCAGCTCACCAGGGGAGCTTACTAACTATGGCTACACCTTC. Full variable domain (rest looked up from reference TRBV18 and TRBJ1-2): NAGVMQNPRHLVRRRGQEARLRCSPMKGHSHVYWYRQLPEEGLKFMVYLQKENIIDESGMPKERFSAEFPKEGPSILRIQQVVRGDSAAYFCASSPGELTNYGYTFGSGTRLTVV.

The V and J genes are TRBV4-2 and TRBJ2-7; TRBD2 aligns across 7 bases. V was clipped by 7 bases and J by 5 bases; unmatched bases: 14. The length of the CDR3 is 15 residues. Germline assignment: CDR1 LGHNA and CDR2 YNFKEQ. The DNA of the CDR3 is TGTGCCAGCATCATAAAGAGACTAGCTCTCCACGAGCAGTACTTC. It yields the protein CASIIKRLALHEQYF.

The V and J genes are TRBV28 and TRBJ1-5, with D maybe TRBD1 (5 bases). V gave up 4 bases and J gave up 4 bases, with 11 bases separating them. This CDR3 has 14 amino acids. Germline V gene data show CDR1 as MDHEN and CDR2 as SYDVKM. For the CDR3, the DNA is TGTGCCAGCAGTTATCGGGGGGTAAATCAGCCCCAGCATTTT. Its translation is CASSYRGVNQPQHF.

The rearrangement links TRBV6-6 to TRBJ2-1; D gene unclear. The CDR3 covers 14 residues. Trimming pared 0 bases from V and 9 bases from J, leaving 12 bases between. CDR1 MNHNY and CDR2 SVGAGI come from the germline V gene (reference sequence). The CDR3 region is CASSYSPGISEQFF. CDR3 coding DNA: TGTGCCAGCAGTTACTCCCCAGGAATAAGTGAGCAGTTCTTC.

This clone was seen once. The chain combines TRBV19 with TRBJ2-7, with 7 bases identical to TRBD2. Germline V gives CDR1 LNHDA, CDR2 SQIVND (reference sequence). The CDR3 consists of 15 residues. V shed 5 bases, J shed 0 bases, and the junction held 7 bases outside the gene matches. The CDR3 region has the DNA TGTGCCAGTAGTGACGCCCGGGACTACTCCTACGAGCAGTACTTC. It is translated as CASSDARDYSYEQYF.

The rearrangement links TRBV19 to TRBJ2-7; possible D gene TRBD1, 5 bases. CDR1 and CDR2 (germline): LNHDA, SQIVND (reference sequence). The V and J ends lost 3 bases and 1 base respectively, with 10 bases between them. This CDR3 spans 14 amino acids. The CDR3, as DNA: TGTGCCAGTAGTATCGGACACACATCCTACGAGCAGTACTTC. It translates to CASSIGHTSYEQYF.

The rearrangement uses TRBV6-6 and TRBJ2-1; weak D call: TRBD2 (6 bases). Trimming took 7 bases from V and 7 from J, leaving 17 bases between them. Germline CDR1 is MNHNY and CDR2 is SVGAGI (reference sequence). The CDR3 sequence is 14 residues long. The CDR3 region is CASNKAGLTNEQFF. The CDR3 DNA follows: TGTGCCAGCAATAAGGCAGGACTAACAAATGAGCAGTTCTTC.

The chain uses TRBV4-3 and TRBJ2-5, with 10 bases identical to TRBD2. CDR1 is LGHNA and CDR2 is YSLEER in the germline V gene. This CDR3 has 13 amino acids. V shed 8 bases and J 3 bases; nucleotides not matched to a gene: 3. The CDR3 DNA sequence: TGCGCCAGCGGAACTAGCGGGAAAGAGACCCAGTACTTC. Its protein product is CASGTSGKETQYF.

This chain uses TRBV28 with TRBJ1-5; maybe TRBD1 (6 bases). This CDR3 region has 17 residues. V was cut by 2 bases and J by 3 bases, with 17 bases left in between. Germline-derived CDR1 and CDR2 are MDHEN and SYDVKM. CDR3 protein: CASSLAYPPGANQPQHF. The CDR3 DNA is TGTGCCAGCAGTTTAGCTTACCCCCCAGGGGCCAATCAGCCCCAGCATTTT.

This clone was detected only once. The genes are TRBV7-9 and TRBJ2-7; a possible D gene is TRBD1 (6 bases). V gave up 5 bases and J gave up 0 bases, with 26 bases separating them. CDR3 size: 19 residues. Germline CDR1 reads SEHNR; CDR2 reads FQNEAQ (reference sequence). CDR3 in amino acids: CASSLGGLTLTTSSYEQYF. The CDR3 region has the DNA TGTGCCAGCAGCCTTGGGGGCCTAACCCTTACAACAAGCTCCTACGAGCAGTACTTC.

V is TRBV7-3 and J is TRBJ2-1; D gene ambiguous. Deletions cut 4 bases from V and 9 bases from J, with 19 bases between. CDR3 size: 15 residues. In germline, CDR1 is SGHTA, CDR2 FQGTGA. CDR3 coding DNA: TGTGCCAGCAGCTGCCCTTCTCCGGAGCGTCCTGAGCAGTTCTTC. Its translation is CASSCPSPERPEQFF.

This sequence joins TRBV28 and TRBJ1-2; the D is unclear. V lost 11 bases and J lost 2, with 15 bases in between. Germline V gene data show CDR1 as MDHEN and CDR2 as SYDVKM. This CDR3 is built from 13 residues. In nucleotides, the CDR3 is TGTGCCGGAAGCGGGGTTTACAACTATGGCTACACCTTC. It encodes CAGSGVYNYGYTF.

The CDR3 reads CASSLGYGQETQYF. The CDR3 region has the DNA TGTGCCAGCAGTTTAGGGTACGGGCAAGAGACCCAGTACTTC. The rearrangement joins TRBV27 to TRBJ2-5; no firm D call. The germline gives CDR1 MNHEY, CDR2 SMNVEV (reference sequence). V was shortened by 2 bases and J by 2 bases, with 9 bases between the two germline ends. This CDR3 is 14 amino acids long.

This chain links TRBV4-1 with TRBJ2-1; 11 nucleotides line up with TRBD2. The V gene's germline CDR1 is MGHRA and CDR2 YSYEKL. After removal of 4 bases from V and 3 bases from J, the junction contained 20 bases not matched to a gene. There are 21 residues in the CDR3. In nucleotides, the CDR3 is TGCGCCAGCAGCCGCCCTAACGTAGCGGGAGGGCCTGAGGGATTCTACAATGAGCAGTTCTTC. Translation: CASSRPNVAGGPEGFYNEQFF.